This TCR beta chain was profiled in a study of T cell responses to AZD1222 COVID-19 vaccine. General study points: Vaccine-related CD4 TCRs covered spike, predominating at 160-218 and 743-854. Reports say nearly half of spike-specific TCRs go after unmutated variant regions. Donors, mostly white British, included more females; clonal diversity was possibly underestimated.

Libraries were prepared by immunoSEQ multiplex PCR; TCRdb keeps only in-frame clonotypes and omits some of them. The data show 120,000 to 150,000 clones, 85% to 95% seen once. Worth noting for this clone: What it binds is not known.

From germline, CDR1 is GTSNPN and CDR2 SVGIG (reference sequence). This CDR3 comprises 12 residues. Trimming cost V 7 bases and J 3 bases, with 12 bases left between them. This chain uses TRBV30 with TRBJ1-2, with D maybe TRBD1 (5 bases). This TCR was sampled from an adult in good health. The specimen was peripheral blood, collected on day 0 of AZD1222 vaccination. The DNA of the CDR3 is TGTGCCTTTTGGGGCGGATACTATGGCTACACCTTC. Amino acids: CAFWGGYYGYTF.